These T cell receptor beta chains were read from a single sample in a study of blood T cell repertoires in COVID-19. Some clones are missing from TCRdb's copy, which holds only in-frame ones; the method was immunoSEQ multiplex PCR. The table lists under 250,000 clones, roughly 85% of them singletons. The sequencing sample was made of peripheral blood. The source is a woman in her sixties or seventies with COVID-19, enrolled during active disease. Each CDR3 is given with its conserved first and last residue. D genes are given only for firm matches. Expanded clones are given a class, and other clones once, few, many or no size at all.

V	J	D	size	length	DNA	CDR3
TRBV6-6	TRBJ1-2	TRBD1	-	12	TGTGCCAGCAGCCGACAGGGTGATGGCTACACCTTC	CASSRQGDGYTF
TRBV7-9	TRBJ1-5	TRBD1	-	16	TGTGCCAGCAGCCCTACGACAGGGGGCCTCAATCAGCCCCAGCATTTT	CASSPTTGGLNQPQHF
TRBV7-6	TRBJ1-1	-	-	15	TGTGCCAGCAGCTTCCTACAGGGTGCGAACACTGAAGCTTTCTTT	CASSFLQGANTEAFF
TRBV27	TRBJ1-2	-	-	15	TGTGCCAGCAGTCCCCACAGAGATTCGAACTATGGCTACACCTTC	CASSPHRDSNYGYTF
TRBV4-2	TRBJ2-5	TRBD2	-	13	TGTGCCAGCAGCCAAGGGGGCCGGGGGGGCCAGTACTTC	CASSQGGRGGQYF
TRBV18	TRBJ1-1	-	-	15	TGTGCCAGCTCACCACCGCGTGAGGGGAACACTGAAGCTTTCTTT	CASSPPREGNTEAFF
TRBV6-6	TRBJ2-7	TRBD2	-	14	TGTGCCAGCAGTTACGGGGCGGGGGCCTACGAGCAGTACTTC	CASSYGAGAYEQYF
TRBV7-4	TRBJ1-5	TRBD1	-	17	TGTGCCAGCAGCTTAGCCGGGTGGACAGGGGACAATCAGCCCCAGCATTTT	CASSLAGWTGDNQPQHF
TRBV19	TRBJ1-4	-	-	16	TGTGCCAGTAGTATAGATACAGGGACAACTAATGAAAAACTGTTTTTT	CASSIDTGTTNEKLFF
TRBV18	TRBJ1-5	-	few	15	TGTGCCAGCTCACCAACCGGACGGGCAGGGCAGCCCCAGCATTTT	CASSPTGRAGQPQHF
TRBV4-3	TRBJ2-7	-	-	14	TGCGCCAGCAGCCAAGAACCCCAGTCCTACGAGCAGTACTTC	CASSQEPQSYEQYF
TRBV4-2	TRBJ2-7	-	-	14	TGTGCCAGCAGCCAAGAGGACTCTCCCTACGAGCAGTACTTC	CASSQEDSPYEQYF
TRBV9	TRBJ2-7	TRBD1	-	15	TGTGCCAGCAGCGTAGATGGGACAGGAACCTACGAGCAGTACTTC	CASSVDGTGTYEQYF
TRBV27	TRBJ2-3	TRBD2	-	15	TGTGCCAGCAGTTTATTTGCTAGCGGGAAAGATACGCAGTATTTT	CASSLFASGKDTQYF
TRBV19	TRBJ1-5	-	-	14	TGTGCCAGTAGTATAATGTCGGGTTTCCAGCCCCAGCATTTT	CASSIMSGFQPQHF
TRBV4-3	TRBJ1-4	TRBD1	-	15	TGCGCCAGCAGCCAAGGAGGACAGGGGGGCGAAAAACTGTTTTTT	CASSQGGQGGEKLFF
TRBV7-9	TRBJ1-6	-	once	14	TGTGCCAGCAGCTTGGACATCGTGAATTCACCCCTCCACTTT	CASSLDIVNSPLHF
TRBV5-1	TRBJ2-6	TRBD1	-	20	TGCGCCAGCAGCGACGGGACAGGGTCCCTTCCCCTCTCTGGGGCCAACGTCCTGACTTTC	CASSDGTGSLPLSGANVLTF
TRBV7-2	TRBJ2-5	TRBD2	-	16	TGTGCCAGCAGCTTATCGGCTAGCGGGAAAAAAGAGACCCAGTACTTC	CASSLSASGKKETQYF
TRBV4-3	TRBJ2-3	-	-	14	TGCGCCAGCAGCCAAGAGGGGGGTGCAGATACGCAGTATTTT	CASSQEGGADTQYF
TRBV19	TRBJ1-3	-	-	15	TGTGCCAGTAGTAGGGCAGTCGAAACTGGAAACACCATATATTTT	CASSRAVETGNTIYF
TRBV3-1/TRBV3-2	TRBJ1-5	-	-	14	TGTGCCAGCAGCCAAGGAGGGTGGAATCAGCCCCAGCATTTT	CASSQGGWNQPQHF
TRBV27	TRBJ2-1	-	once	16	TGTGCCAGCAGTTTCCGGGACTGGAATAACTACAATGAGCAGTTCTTC	CASSFRDWNNYNEQFF
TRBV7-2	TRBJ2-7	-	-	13	TGTGCCAGCAGCCCCCTACAGGGTTCGGGACAGTACTTC	CASSPLQGSGQYF
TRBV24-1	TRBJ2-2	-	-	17	TGTGCCACCAGTGATGACCGGGACACCTTGAACACCGGGGAGCTGTTTTTT	CATSDDRDTLNTGELFF
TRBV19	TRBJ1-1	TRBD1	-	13	TGTGCCAGTAGTACCTCAGGGGGGACTGAAGCTTTCTTT	CASSTSGGTEAFF
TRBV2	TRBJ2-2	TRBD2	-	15	TGTGCCAGCACCGAACTAGCGGGGGTCACCGGGGAGCTGTTTTTT	CASTELAGVTGELFF
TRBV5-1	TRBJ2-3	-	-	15	TGCGCCAGCAGCTTGGATCGCGGGGACACAGATACGCAGTATTTT	CASSLDRGDTDTQYF
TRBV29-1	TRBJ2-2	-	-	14	TGCAGCTTCAAAGGGGCAGGAAGTACCGGGGAGCTGTTTTTT	CSFKGAGSTGELFF
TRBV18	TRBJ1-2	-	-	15	TGTGCCAGCTCACCATCTGGGGACACCCCCTATGGCTACACCTTC	CASSPSGDTPYGYTF
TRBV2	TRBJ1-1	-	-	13	TGTGCCAGCAGTGTTATAAGGGGCACTGAAGCTTTCTTT	CASSVIRGTEAFF
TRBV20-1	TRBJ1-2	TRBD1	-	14	TGCAGTGCTAGTCGGGACAGAAATAACTATGGCTACACCTTC	CSASRDRNNYGYTF
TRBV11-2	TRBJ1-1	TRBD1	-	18	TGTGCCAGCAGCTTAGTTTACAGGACAGGGGGAGGGAACACTGAAGCTTTCTTT	CASSLVYRTGGGNTEAFF
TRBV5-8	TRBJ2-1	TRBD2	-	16	TGTGCCAGCAGCTCCGAGACTAGCGGGGTGTCAAATGAGCAGTTCTTC	CASSSETSGVSNEQFF
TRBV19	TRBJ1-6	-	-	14	TGTGCCAGTAGCAAGCAACAGAACAATTCACCCCTCCACTTT	CASSKQQNNSPLHF
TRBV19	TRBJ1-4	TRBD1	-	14	TGTGCCACTGCCGGGGGGACAGGGTCTGAAAAACTGTTTTTT	CATAGGTGSEKLFF
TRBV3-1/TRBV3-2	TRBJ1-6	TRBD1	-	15	TGTGCCAGCAGCCAAGGGACAGGTATGAATTCACCCCTCCACTTT	CASSQGTGMNSPLHF
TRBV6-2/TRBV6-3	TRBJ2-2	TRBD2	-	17	TGTGCCAGCAGTTACAGTGGACTAGCAGTGAACACCGGGGAGCTGTTTTTT	CASSYSGLAVNTGELFF
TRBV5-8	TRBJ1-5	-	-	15	TGTGCCAGCAGCCCACTTCGAGGCGTTAATCAGCCCCAGCATTTT	CASSPLRGVNQPQHF
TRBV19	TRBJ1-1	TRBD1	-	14	TGTGCCAGTAGTATCAGGGGGCAGAACACTGAAGCTTTCTTT	CASSIRGQNTEAFF